Sequencing of this TCR beta chain was carried out in a study of radiotherapy plus CTLA-4 blockade in lung cancer. General study findings and limits: Reportedly, early blood T cell clone dynamics best predicted response, with interferon-beta. TCR clones of tumor origin grew in blood after radiotherapy plus ipilimumab.

Some clones are missing from TCRdb's copy, which holds only in-frame ones; the method was immunoSEQ multiplex PCR. The sample lists about 120,000 clones, more than 75% seen once, with around 3.3% in the top ten. The V gene lost 3 bases and the J gene lost 6 bases, with 12 bases spanning the gap. The CDR3 sequence is 14 residues long. In germline, CDR1 is SGHDT, CDR2 YYEEEE. In chemo-refractory metastatic non-small-cell lung cancer, patients got ipilimumab CTLA-4 blockade together with focal radiation. For this clone: The target antigen is unknown.

This receptor was obtained from a human donor with non-small cell lung cancer that progressed on radiotherapy plus ipilimumab. Some clones in this sample may be carry-over from other donors' samples. The sequenced sample was peripheral blood, obtained from a patient treated with radiotherapy plus ipilimumab. The rearrangement uses TRBV5-6 and TRBJ2-2; D is perhaps TRBD1 or TRBD2 (5 bases each). CDR3 in DNA: TGTGCCAGCAGCTACCGCCAGGGACCCGGGGAGCTGTTTTTT. Amino acid sequence: CASSYRQGPGELFF.